This TCR beta chain appears in the sequencing data of a study of blood T cells in healthy people across ages (dated by TCRdb to 2014 to 2015). A note on the overall study: Template switching captured roughly one uniquely barcoded TCR beta cDNA molecule per two T cells in model experiments. The donors were divided into four age groups: young (average roughly 17 years), middle-aged (approximately 42), aged (approximately 62) and long-lived (roughly 88). Age-related changes in TCR beta repertoire diversity were measured in the study by deep sequencing normalized with unique cDNA molecular identifiers. To avoid experimental bias, donors of different ages were spread randomly across the sequencing lanes. Using the same blood draw, the study looked at two additional independent replicas of 1 million unique cDNA reads for two donors, one aged 18 to 29 and the other aged 80 or older. Paper-wide results and their limitations: Observed TCR beta diversity per million T cells fell roughly linearly with age, and a significant reduction was already apparent by age about 43. Because the CMV infection status of the donors was unknown, age-related changes in expanded clonotypes may potentially have been confounded. The percentage of naive T cells measured by flow cytometry correlated strongly with observed TCR beta diversity. The long-lived group showed more naive CD4+ T cells, fewer expanded clones and increased TCR diversity than the aged group, suggesting age selection. Total diversity estimates from one million sequenced T cells were considered lower bounds and underestimates. Because profiling used bulk unsorted PBMCs, naive and antigen-experienced compartments could not be compared conclusively.

The library was built by means of 5' RACE. Data came from an Illumina HiSeq 2500. A second PCR of about 6 to 11 cycles was performed with a sample-barcoded 5' primer and a J-beta primer mix. Each TCR beta cDNA molecule received a unique molecular identifier from a template-switch 5' adaptor carrying 12 random nucleotides. Each sample yielded at least 3 million CDR3-containing paired-end reads. The Mint cDNA synthesis kit, primed by a TRBC-specific oligonucleotide, was used to synthesize first-strand cDNA from all RNA. Following uracil-DNA glycosylase treatment, a first 18-cycle PCR with universal primers M1SS and BC2_uni_R was performed on all cDNA. The source study handled its data this way. Each sample was normalized by randomly selecting 1 million high-quality reads, each carrying a distinct molecular identifier. Instead of being binned into consensus sequences, reads with shared molecular identifiers were discarded. MiTCR, run with a Q25 quality threshold and the strictest error-elimination algorithm, handled CDR3 identification, clonotype clustering and error correction. Lower-bound total TCR beta diversity was estimated with a nonparametric unseen species model using Euler transformation. Clones were called with MiXCR by TCRdb after fastp trimmed the public reads at Q25, and only in-frame beta chains were retained. One record per CDR3 amino acid sequence lists the most common genes and DNA. TCRdb, rather than the study authors, made the V and J calls. Here the sample has about 1 million distinct CDR3 sequences; around 43% occur a single time. Jointly, the top ten make up about 20% of the sample.

About this clonotype: It has no known antigen specificity. No base quality information exists; no much larger clone differs at one position.

Here V drops 5 bases and J drops 4 bases, and the junction holds 11 bases not matched to any gene. The germline V gene (reference sequence) gives CDR1 as MNHEY and CDR2 as SMNVEV. Inclusive of the bounding cysteine and phenylalanine, the CDR3 is 16 residues long. Solely the CDR3 DNA is kept, with 48 bases framed from the first base. The donors were 40 or so Caucasian individuals from Russia, aged 6 to 90 years, who were systemically healthy. Each donor gave ten milliliters of peripheral blood, collected into EDTA-treated Vacutainer tubes. Ficoll-Paque density-gradient centrifugation was used to isolate PBMCs, with at least 7 million per sample. Total RNA, at least 6 micrograms per sample, was extracted from PBMCs with Trizol reagent. For every donor, an aliquot of PBMCs went through flow cytometry to measure the percentages of naive CD45RAhigh/CD27high T cells.

Here the chain combines TRBV27 and TRBJ1-5, and 7 junction bases match TRBD1. The clonotype comes from a woman in her sixties in good health. What was sequenced was blood. Here is the DNA: TGTGCCAGCAGTAAAACAGGGGTCAAGATTAATCAGCCCCAGCATTTT. Translated, this gives CASSKTGVKINQPQHF.